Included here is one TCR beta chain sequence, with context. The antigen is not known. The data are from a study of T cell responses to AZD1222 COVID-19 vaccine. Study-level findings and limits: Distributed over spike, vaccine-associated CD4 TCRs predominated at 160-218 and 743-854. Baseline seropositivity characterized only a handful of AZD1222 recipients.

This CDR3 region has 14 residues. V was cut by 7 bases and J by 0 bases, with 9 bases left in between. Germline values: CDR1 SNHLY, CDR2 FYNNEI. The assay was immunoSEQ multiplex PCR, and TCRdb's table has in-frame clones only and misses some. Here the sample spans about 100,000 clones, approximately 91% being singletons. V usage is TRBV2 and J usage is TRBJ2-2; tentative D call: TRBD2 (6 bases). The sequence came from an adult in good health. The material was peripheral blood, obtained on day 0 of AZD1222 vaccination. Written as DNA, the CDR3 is TGTGCCAGCAAGAGCGGGCCGAACACCGGGGAGCTGTTTTTT. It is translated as CASKSGPNTGELFF.